This T cell receptor beta chain was obtained from a study of T cells in Graves' hyperthyroidism and ophthalmopathy. Across the study: The blood sample was taken at first diagnosis, before treatment began.

Germline V gene lookup returns CDR1 MGHRA and CDR2 YSYEKL. V dropped 6 bases and J dropped 4; count of bases not matched to a gene: 10. This CDR3 contains 15 residues. This clonotype was picked up a small number of times. What was amplified from RNA transcripts were TCR beta CDR3 regions. Primed by the HTBI set, a first-round RT-PCR was run on the TCR CDR3. TCRdb re-called the multiplex PCR reads with MiXCR, one entry per CDR3 protein. The data show hundreds of thousands of distinct CDR3 sequences, with 15% to 20% seen just once and 3.5% to 4% held by the top ten. Material: blood. This sequence was found in a woman in her thirties with Graves' hyperthyroidism. The chain links TRBV4-1 to TRBJ2-3, with 7 bases aligning to TRBD2. CDR3 bases: TGCGCCAGCAGAGAGTGGGGGGGAGAGCCAGATACGCAGTATTTT. This encodes CASREWGGEPDTQYF.